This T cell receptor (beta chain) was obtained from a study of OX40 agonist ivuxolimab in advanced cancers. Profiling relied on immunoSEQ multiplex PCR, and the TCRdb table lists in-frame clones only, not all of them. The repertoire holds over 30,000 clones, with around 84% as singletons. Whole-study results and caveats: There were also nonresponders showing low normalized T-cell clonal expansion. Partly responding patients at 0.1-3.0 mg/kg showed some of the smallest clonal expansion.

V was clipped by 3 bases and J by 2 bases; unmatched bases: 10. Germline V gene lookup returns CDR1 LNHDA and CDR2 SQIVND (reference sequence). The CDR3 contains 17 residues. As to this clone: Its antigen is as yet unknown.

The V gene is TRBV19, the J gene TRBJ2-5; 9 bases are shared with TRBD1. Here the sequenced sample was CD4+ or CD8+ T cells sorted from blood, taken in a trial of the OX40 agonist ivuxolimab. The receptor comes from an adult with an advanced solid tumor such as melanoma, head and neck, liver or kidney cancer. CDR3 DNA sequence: TGTGCCAGTAGTATTACGACAATTGGGACAGGGCAAGAGACCCAGTACTTC. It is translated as CASSITTIGTGQETQYF. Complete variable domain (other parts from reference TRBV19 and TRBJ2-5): DGGITQSPKYLFRKEGQNVTLSCEQNLNHDAMYWYRQDPGQGLRLIYYSQIVNDFQKGDIAEGYSVSREKKESFPLTVTSAQKNPTAFYLCASSITTIGTGQETQYFGPGTRLLVL.